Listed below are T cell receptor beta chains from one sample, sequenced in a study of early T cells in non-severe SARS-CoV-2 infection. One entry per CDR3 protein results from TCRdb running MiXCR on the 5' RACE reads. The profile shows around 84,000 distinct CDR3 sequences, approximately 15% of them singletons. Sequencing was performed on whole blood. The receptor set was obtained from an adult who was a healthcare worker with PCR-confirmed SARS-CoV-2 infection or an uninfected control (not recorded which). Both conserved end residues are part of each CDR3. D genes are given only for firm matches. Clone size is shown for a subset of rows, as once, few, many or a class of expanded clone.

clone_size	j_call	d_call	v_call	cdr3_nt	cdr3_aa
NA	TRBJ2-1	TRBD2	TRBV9	TGTGCCAGCAGCACCCGAGCGGGGCGCTCCTACAATGAGCAGTTCTTC	CASSTRAGRSYNEQFF
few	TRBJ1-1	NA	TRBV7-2	TGTGCCAGCAGCTTAGGCACAAGGTACACTGAAGCTTTCTTT	CASSLGTRYTEAFF
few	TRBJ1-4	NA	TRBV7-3	TGTGCCAGCAGCTTATTGGGGGCTTTTGGTGAAAAACTGTTTTTT	CASSLLGAFGEKLFF
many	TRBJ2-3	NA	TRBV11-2	TGTGCCAGCAGCTTCTGGGGGACATCCAGCACAGATACGCAGTATTTT	CASSFWGTSSTDTQYF
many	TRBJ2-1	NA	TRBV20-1	TGCAGTGCTCAGGACGGGAGCTCCTACAATGAGCAGTTCTTC	CSAQDGSSYNEQFF
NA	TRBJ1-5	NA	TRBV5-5	TGTGCCAGCAGCTTTTGGGGCGCCAATCAGCCCCAGCATTTT	CASSFWGANQPQHF
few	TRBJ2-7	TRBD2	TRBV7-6	TGTGCCAGCAGCTTAGGGTCGAGCGGGAGAGGAGAGCAGTACTTC	CASSLGSSGRGEQYF
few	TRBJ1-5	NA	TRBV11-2	TGTGCCAGCAGCTTATGGGCCCCCCAGGGACGAAATCAGCCCCAGCATTTT	CASSLWAPQGRNQPQHF
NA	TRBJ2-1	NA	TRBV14	TGTGCCAGCAGCCAAGAGTTGGCCGAGAGCGGCAGCTCCTACAATGAGCAGTTCTTC	CASSQELAESGSSYNEQFF
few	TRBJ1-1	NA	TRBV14	TGTGCCAGCAGTCCATCCAAGGGCAGGGCGAACACTGAAGCTTTCTTT	CASSPSKGRANTEAFF
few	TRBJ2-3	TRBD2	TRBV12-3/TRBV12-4	TGTGCCAGCAGTGCGGGAGGCGGCACAGATACGCAGTATTTT	CASSAGGGTDTQYF
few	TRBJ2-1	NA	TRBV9	TGTGCCAGCAGCGTATGGGGTGGCAATGAGCAGTTCTTC	CASSVWGGNEQFF
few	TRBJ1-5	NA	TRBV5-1	TGCGCCAGCAGCTTGGATCAGGGAGGAGGCAATCAGCCCCAGCATTTT	CASSLDQGGGNQPQHF
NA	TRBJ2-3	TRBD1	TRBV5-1	TGCGCCAGCAGCTTGAGACAGGGGCAAGATACGCAGTATTTT	CASSLRQGQDTQYF
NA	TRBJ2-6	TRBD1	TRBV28	TGTGCCAGCAGTTTCCGGCAGGGGGAAGGTGCTGCTGGGGCCAACGTCCTGACTTTC	CASSFRQGEGAAGANVLTF
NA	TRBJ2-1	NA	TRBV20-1	TGCAGTGCCCCGGGACTTCAATACTCCTACAATGAGCAGTTCTTC	CSAPGLQYSYNEQFF
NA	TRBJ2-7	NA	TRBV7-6	TGTGCCAGCAGCTCCGGACGTAATGAGCAGTACTTC	CASSSGRNEQYF
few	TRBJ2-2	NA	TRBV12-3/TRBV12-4	TGTGCCAGCAGGGACAGCGGGGAGCTGTTTTTT	CASRDSGELFF
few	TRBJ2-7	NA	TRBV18	TGTGCCAGCTCACCACCGCGAGACTCACGCTCCTACGAGCAGTACTTC	CASSPPRDSRSYEQYF
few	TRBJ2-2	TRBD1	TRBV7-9	TGTGCCAGCAGCCCAATCGGGGGACAGGGAAACACCGGGGAGCTGTTTTTT	CASSPIGGQGNTGELFF
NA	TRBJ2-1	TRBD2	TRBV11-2	TGTGCCAGCAGCTTGACTAGCGGGGCGGCTGAGCAGTTCTTC	CASSLTSGAAEQFF
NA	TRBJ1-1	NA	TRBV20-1	TGCAGTGCCTCCGACGGTGGCAGGGGTTCCACTGAAGCTTTCTTT	CSASDGGRGSTEAFF
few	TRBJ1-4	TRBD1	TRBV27	TGTGCCAGCAGTCCCCCAGGGGGAAAACTGTTTTTT	CASSPPGGKLFF
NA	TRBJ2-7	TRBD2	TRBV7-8	TGTGCCAGCAGCCGGCGGGAGGACCTATCGTACGAGCAGTACTTC	CASSRREDLSYEQYF
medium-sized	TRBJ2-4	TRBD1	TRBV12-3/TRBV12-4	TGTGCCAGCAGTACGACAGGGGGCTTCGCCAAAAACATTCAGTACTTC	CASSTTGGFAKNIQYF
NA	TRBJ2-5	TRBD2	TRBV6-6	TGTGCCAGCAGCCCTCGCGGGGGGACCCAGTACTTC	CASSPRGGTQYF
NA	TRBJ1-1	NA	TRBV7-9	TGTGCCAGCAGCTTAGGACAGGCCGTGAACACTGAAGCTTTCTTT	CASSLGQAVNTEAFF
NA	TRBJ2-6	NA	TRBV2	TGTGCCAGCAGTGAGAGAAGGAGCTCTGGGGCCAACGTCCTGACTTTC	CASSERRSSGANVLTF
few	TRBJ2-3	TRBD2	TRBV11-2	TGTGCGGGCGGCGGAGCGGGGGGGTCACTGGGAACGCAGTATTTT	CAGGGAGGSLGTQYF
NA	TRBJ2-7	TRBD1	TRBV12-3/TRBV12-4	TGTGCCAGCAGCGGGGACAGGAATTACGAGCAGTACTTC	CASSGDRNYEQYF
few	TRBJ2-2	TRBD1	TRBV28	TGTGCCAGCAGTGTAACAGGGGCGAACACCGGGGAGCTGTTTTTT	CASSVTGANTGELFF
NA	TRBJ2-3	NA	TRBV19	TGTGCCAGTAGTATCAACGGACCTAGCACAGATACGCAGTATTTT	CASSINGPSTDTQYF